The 19 T cell receptor beta chains given below trace back to one sample, sequenced in a study of early T cells in non-severe SARS-CoV-2 infection. Using its own MiXCR run on the 5' RACE reads, TCRdb lists one record per CDR3 protein. The top ten clones hold around 5% of a sample with roughly 43,000 distinct CDR3 sequences, 20% to 25% of them seen once. The sample in question was whole blood, obtained at baseline. Receptor source: an adult who was a healthcare worker with PCR-confirmed SARS-CoV-2 infection or an uninfected control (not recorded which).

This clonotype was found many times. The chain links TRBV20-1 to TRBJ2-3; no clear D. CDR3 size: 13 residues. In germline, CDR1 is DFQATT, CDR2 SNEGSKA (reference sequence). V lost 4 bases and J 0 bases, leaving 8 bases between the germline ends. The CDR3, as DNA: TGCAGTGCTATCCAACCTAGCACAGATACGCAGTATTTT. As protein: CSAIQPSTDTQYF.

This sequence joins TRBV4-1 and TRBJ2-7; the match to TRBD1 covers 11 bases. With V trimmed by 6 bases and J by 3 bases, 7 bases remained unmatched. The CDR3 length is 15 residues. Germline CDR1 is MGHRA and CDR2 is YSYEKL. CDR3 nucleotides: TGCGCCAGCAGACAACCGGGACAGGGGGGCTACGAGCAGTACTTC. It translates to CASRQPGQGGYEQYF.

This sequence joins TRBV2 and TRBJ1-6; tentatively, D is TRBD1 (5 bases). CDR3 length: 15 residues. V shed 7 bases and J shed 6 bases, with 16 bases lying between them. Germline lookup yields CDR1 SNHLY and CDR2 FYNNEI. CDR3 nucleotide sequence: TGTGCCAGCACCCCCGAGGGGCCGGTTAATTCACCCCTCCACTTT. This codes for CASTPEGPVNSPLHF.

This clonotype was seen only a few times. The chain combines TRBV5-1 with TRBJ1-2, with unresolved D. Germline values: CDR1 SGHRS, CDR2 YFSETQ. This CDR3 has 13 residues. Trimming took off 0 bases at V and 9 bases at J, with 12 bases between the two ends. The CDR3 DNA sequence: TGCGCCAGCAGCTTGGCCCCTCAGAATAGCTACACCTTC. Protein sequence: CASSLAPQNSYTF. Full variable domain (remainder filled in from reference TRBV5-1 and TRBJ1-2): KAGVTQTPRYLIKTRGQQVTLSCSPISGHRSVSWYQQTPGQGLQFLFEYFSETQRNKGNFPGRFSGRQFSNSRSEMNVSTLELGDSALYLCASSLAPQNSYTFGSGTRLTVV.

This chain joins TRBV11-2 and TRBJ2-7, with 7 bases fitting TRBD1. The V gene end was trimmed by 4 bases and the J gene end by 4 bases; junction bases not matched to a gene: 7. The CDR3 length is 14 residues. Germline values: CDR1 SGHAT, CDR2 FQNNGV. The CDR3 coding sequence is TGTGCCAGCAGCTACCACAGGGGCCGGTACGAGCAGTACTTC. Amino acids: CASSYHRGRYEQYF. The variable domain in full, with the rest retrieved from reference TRBV11-2 and TRBJ2-7, is EAGVAQSPRYKIIEKRQSVAFWCNPISGHATLYWYQQILGQGPKLLIQFQNNGVVDDSQLPKDRFSAERLKGVDSTLKIQPAKLEDSAVYLCASSYHRGRYEQYFGPGTRLTVT.

The chain uses TRBV5-1 and TRBJ1-1; D is possibly TRBD1 (5 bases). Germline values: CDR1 SGHRS, CDR2 YFSETQ. This CDR3 region has 13 residues. V was cut by 1 base and J by 2 bases, with 6 bases left in between. The CDR3, as DNA: TGCGCCAGCAGCTTGAGGGGAAACACTGAAGCTTTCTTT. It is translated as CASSLRGNTEAFF.

At least ten counts were recorded for this clonotype. The chain links TRBV13 to TRBJ1-2; tentative D call: TRBD1 (6 bases). Germline lookup yields CDR1 PRHDT and CDR2 FYEKMQ (reference sequence). The CDR3 covers 16 residues. The V end lost 4 bases, the J end lost 6 bases, and 21 bases lay between the germline ends. CDR3 region: CASSSTDSFGGHGYTF. For the CDR3, the DNA is TGTGCCAGCAGCTCAACCGACAGCTTCGGGGGGCATGGCTACACCTTC.

This clonotype occurred a few times. The V call is TRBV6-6, the J call TRBJ2-7, with no clear D. The V and J ends lost 0 bases and 1 base respectively, with 10 bases between them. The CDR3 is made up of 15 amino acids. Per germline, CDR1 MNHNY and CDR2 SVGAGI (reference sequence). For the CDR3, the DNA is TGTGCCAGCAGTTACTCAGGGCCAGCTTCCTACGAGCAGTACTTC. Translated, it gives CASSYSGPASYEQYF.

This clonotype was observed at least ten times. V gene TRBV6-6 combines with J gene TRBJ1-5; possible D gene TRBD1, 6 bases. The length of the CDR3 is 14 residues. CDR1 is MNHNY and CDR2 is SVGAGI in the germline V gene (reference sequence). Trimming took 6 bases from V and 3 from J, leaving 12 bases between them. CDR3 loop: CASRQDSYNQPQHF. The CDR3 DNA reads as TGTGCCAGCAGACAGGACAGTTACAATCAGCCCCAGCATTTT.

This chain joins TRBV4-2 and TRBJ2-2; D may match TRBD1 or TRBD2 (5 bases each). This CDR3 spans 16 amino acids. The germline V and J ends were trimmed by 0 bases and 0 bases, with 8 bases remaining between them. The germline gives CDR1 LGHNA, CDR2 YNFKEQ. This chain's CDR3 is CASSQERGTNTGELFF. The CDR3 DNA sequence: TGTGCCAGCAGCCAAGAGAGGGGAACGAACACCGGGGAGCTGTTTTTT.

This clonotype was observed at least ten times. The J gene is TRBJ2-6, the V gene TRBV6-4, with 9 bases that match TRBD1. Trimming took 6 bases from V and 2 from J; bases not matched to a gene: 8. Germline loops: CDR1 MRHNA, CDR2 SNTAGT. CDR3 length: 17 residues. DNA of the CDR3: TGTGCCAGCAGCCCCACAGGGGGCAGGGCTGGGGCCAACGTCCTGACTTTC. Amino acids: CASSPTGGRAGANVLTF.

This rearrangement joins TRBV9 to TRBJ1-1; no definite D call. V shed 3 bases and J shed 2 bases, with 11 bases lying between them. The CDR3 has 14 residues. Germline V gene data show CDR1 as SGDLS and CDR2 as YYNGEE. The CDR3 nucleotides read TGTGCCAGCAGCGCGGTTGGCACCAACACTGAAGCTTTCTTT. Translated, it gives CASSAVGTNTEAFF.

This clonotype has just a few counts. The chain has TRBV9 and TRBJ2-7, with D maybe TRBD1 (5 bases). This CDR3 comprises 14 residues. Between the trimmed V and J ends, which lost 5 bases and 2 bases, there was a span of 14 bases. Germline-derived CDR1 and CDR2 are SGDLS and YYNGEE. CDR3 amino acids: CASSRQSNTYEQYF. As DNA, the CDR3 is TGTGCCAGCAGTCGACAGTCAAACACCTACGAGCAGTACTTC.

In its sample, this clonotype was seen many times. The chain links TRBV7-2 to TRBJ2-7, with D possibly being TRBD1 (6 bases). Trimming removed 6 bases from V and 4 bases from J, with 19 bases in between. The germline V gene encodes CDR1 SGHTA and CDR2 FQGNSA. The CDR3 runs to 15 residues. The CDR3 DNA follows: TGTGCCAGCAGTCCCGGGACAAGGCAGGCGTACGAGCAGTACTTC. Translated: CASSPGTRQAYEQYF.

This clonotype was seen a handful of times. The CDR3 protein is CASSPGQPSGETQYF. The CDR3 DNA sequence: TGCGCCAGCAGCCCCGGACAGCCCTCGGGAGAGACCCAGTACTTC. This chain links TRBV4-1 with TRBJ2-5; tentative D call: TRBD1 (6 bases). The CDR3 has 15 amino acids. V was clipped by 4 bases and J by 4 bases, with 16 bases between them. Germline-derived CDR1 and CDR2 are MGHRA and YSYEKL.

The chain employs TRBV20-1 and TRBJ2-2; D may be TRBD1 (5 bases). The CDR3 loop spans 16 amino acids. Looked up from germline, CDR1 is DFQATT and CDR2 is SNEGSKA (reference sequence). V was shortened by 0 bases and J by 3 bases, with 14 bases between the two germline ends. The CDR3 DNA is TGCAGTGCTAGAGATTTTAGGGGAACGGACACCGGGGAGCTGTTTTTT. It codes for CSARDFRGTDTGELFF.

The rearrangement links TRBV7-6 to TRBJ2-5; 8 positions match TRBD2. The CDR3 is made up of 15 amino acids. Trimming removed 6 bases from V and 4 bases from J; junction bases left unmatched: 10. The germline V gene has CDR1 SGHVS and CDR2 FNYEAQ. The CDR3 spells CASSPGVAGSETQYF. The DNA for the CDR3 is TGTGCCAGCAGTCCTGGGGTAGCGGGGTCAGAGACCCAGTACTTC.

By frequency in the sample, this clonotype is medium-sized. The rearrangement uses TRBV7-6 and TRBJ1-6, with TRBD1 identical over 9 bases. The CDR3 covers 15 residues. With 5 bases clipped from V and 8 bases from J, the junction kept 7 bases outside the gene matches. In germline, CDR1 is SGHVS, CDR2 FNYEAQ. The CDR3 loop is CASSIGTGSYSPLHF. As DNA, the CDR3 is TGTGCCAGCAGCATCGGGACAGGGAGTTATTCACCCCTCCACTTT.

In this sample, this clonotype is medium-sized. The J gene is TRBJ1-6, the V gene TRBV6-6; D is possibly TRBD1 (5 bases). The V end was cut by 2 bases, the J end by 5 bases, with 13 bases between. Germline V gene lookup returns CDR1 MNHNY and CDR2 SVGAGI (reference sequence). The CDR3 runs to 16 residues. In DNA form, the CDR3 reads TGTGCCAGCAGTTACGCCGTCGGCAGGGATAATTCACCCCTCCACTTT. It encodes CASSYAVGRDNSPLHF.